Below are 27 T cell receptor beta chains sequenced from a single sample in a study of T cells in Graves' hyperthyroidism and ophthalmopathy (dated by TCRdb to between 2019 and 2020). Library prep was done by multiplex PCR. Sequencing was performed on an Illumina HiSeq 2000. Amplification of TCR beta CDR3 regions was carried out from RNA transcripts. For the first round of RT-PCR on the TCR CDR3, the HTBI primer set was used together with the Qiagen OneStep RT-PCR kit. The public reads were run again by TCRdb, first through fastp at Q25 and then through MiXCR, and only productive beta chains were kept. Rows with one shared CDR3 protein collapse into an entry with the most common genes and DNA. The sample records some 400,000 distinct CDR3 sequences, about 14% of which are singletons. Jointly, the top ten make up less than 25% of the sample. Specimen: blood. These receptors all come from a man aged 25 to 45 with Graves' hyperthyroidism that later progressed to Graves' ophthalmopathy.

The chain links TRBV19 to TRBJ2-2, with 10 bases matching TRBD2. Per germline, CDR1 LNHDA and CDR2 SQIVND (reference sequence). The CDR3 is 17 residues long. After removal of 1 base from V and 3 bases from J, the junction contained 5 bases not matched to a gene. The CDR3 DNA reads as TGTGCCAGTAGTATAGTCCGGCTAGCGGGGGACACCGGGGAGCTGTTTTTT. Amino acid sequence: CASSIVRLAGDTGELFF.

This clonotype showed up just a few times. The rearrangement uses TRBV12-3 or TRBV12-4 and TRBJ2-7; TRBD2 is a possible D gene (5 bases). The CDR3 loop spans 13 amino acids. The V end was cut by 6 bases, the J end by 4 bases, with 13 bases between. The CDR3 DNA follows: TGTGCCAGCAGCCGAACTAGAACGTACGAGCAGTACTTC. Protein product: CASSRTRTYEQYF.

The DNA for the CDR3 is TGTGCCAGCAGCTTAGCTTACCCGGCGCGGGGCTACACCTTC. Its protein product is CASSLAYPARGYTF. The chain recombines TRBV7-2 with TRBJ1-2; D not certain. The V end was cut by 0 bases, the J end by 8 bases, with 13 bases between. CDR3 length: 14 amino acids. CDR1 and CDR2 (germline): SGHTA, FQGNSA.

The V call is TRBV6-1, the J call TRBJ2-3; perhaps TRBD1 as D (6 bases). Germline CDR1 MNHNS, CDR2 SASEGT. CDR3 size: 15 residues. The V end lost 6 bases, the J end lost 7 bases, and 20 bases lay between the germline ends. The CDR3 region is CASRRGTQQAHTQYF. The CDR3 DNA reads TGTGCCAGCAGACGTGGGACACAGCAGGCTCATACGCAGTATTTT.

Of note for this clonotype: A much larger clone lies a single base off, so this may be a read error. The chain recombines TRBV6-5 with TRBJ2-1, with TRBD1 identical over 8 bases. The better agreement between TRBJ2-7 and the DNA end casts doubt on the J call. This CDR3 contains 19 residues. Germline CDR1 is MNHEY and CDR2 is SVGAGI. In DNA form, the CDR3 reads TGTGCCAGCAGTTACGTAACGCCCGCAGGGGGCCGGCACTACAATGAGCAGTACTTC. Amino acids: CASSYVTPAGGRHYNEQYF.

This clonotype was detected many times. This rearrangement joins TRBV20-1 to TRBJ2-1; possible D gene TRBD1, 6 bases. Germline V lookup: CDR1 DFQATT, CDR2 SNEGSKA (reference sequence). Trimming shortened V by 1 base and J by 0 bases, and 13 bases separated the two germline ends. The CDR3 spans 16 residues. The CDR3 bases are TGCAGTGCTAGAGTAACCACAGGGAGCTCCTACAATGAGCAGTTCTTC. Amino acids: CSARVTTGSSYNEQFF.

This clonotype showed up many times. CDR3 amino acids: CASRFRDRHQPQHF. The CDR3 DNA reads as TGTGCCAGCAGATTCCGGGACCGCCATCAGCCCCAGCATTTT. This chain uses TRBV6-1 with TRBJ1-5; D may be TRBD1 (5 bases). The V gene's germline CDR1 is MNHNS and CDR2 SASEGT. Deletions cut 6 bases from V and 5 bases from J, with 14 bases between. The CDR3 contains 14 residues.

This clonotype was seen repeatedly, ten times or more. The V call is TRBV2, the J call TRBJ2-1; D gene uncertain. The V gene's germline CDR1 is SNHLY and CDR2 FYNNEI. V gave up 2 bases and J gave up 4 bases, with 0 bases separating them. The CDR3 has 11 residues. This chain's CDR3 is CASSEYNEQFF. The CDR3 DNA reads as TGTGCCAGCAGTGAATACAATGAGCAGTTCTTC.

The chain carries TRBV5-1 and TRBJ2-3; D not certain. With 4 bases removed from V and 4 bases from J, the gap between germline ends came to 13 bases. The CDR3 loop spans 14 amino acids. CDR1 is SGHRS, CDR2 YFSETQ, per germline. Written as DNA, the CDR3 is TGCGCCAGCAGCCCCGACGGCTATCCAGATACGCAGTATTTT. This sequence encodes CASSPDGYPDTQYF.

This clonotype was seen repeatedly, ten times or more. V and J are TRBV19 and TRBJ2-1; TRBD1 matches 7 bases. CDR3 length equals 15 residues. CDR1 and CDR2 (germline): LNHDA, SQIVND (reference sequence). Trimming at V came to 3 bases and at J to 4 bases, leaving 6 bases not matched to a gene. This CDR3 is CASSMDRPTYNEQFF. The CDR3 DNA follows: TGTGCCAGTAGTATGGACAGGCCCACTTACAATGAGCAGTTCTTC.

This rearrangement joins TRBV10-3 to TRBJ2-7; D not resolved. The CDR3 consists of 12 residues. The germline V gene has CDR1 ENHRY and CDR2 SYGVKD. Trimming took 0 bases from V and 7 from J, leaving 7 bases between them. The CDR3 sequence: CAISESELEQYF. CDR3 in DNA: TGTGCCATCAGTGAGTCAGAACTGGAGCAGTACTTC.

The J gene is TRBJ1-2, the V gene TRBV20-1; TRBD1 matches at 8 bases. This CDR3 spans 12 amino acids. V trimming: 8 bases; J trimming: 8 bases; junction bases outside the gene matches: 10. Germline lookup yields CDR1 DFQATT and CDR2 SNEGSKA (reference sequence). This CDR3 reads CSPYQGAQGYTF. CDR3 sequence (DNA): TGCAGTCCCTACCAGGGGGCTCAAGGCTACACCTTC.

The sample holds a few counts of this clonotype. Just one base apart from a much larger clone, this may be a read error. J is TRBJ2-3 and V is TRBV28; no clear D gene. The V gene's germline CDR1 is MDHEN and CDR2 SYDVKM. The CDR3 is 13 residues long. The CDR3 sequence is CAGSLRTTDTQYF. CDR3 sequence (DNA): TGTGCCGGCAGTTTAAGGACCACAGATACGCAGTATTTT.

This clonotype was observed many times. The V gene is TRBV7-8, the J gene TRBJ2-3; the D is unclear. Germline V gives CDR1 SGHVS, CDR2 FQNEAQ. The CDR3 totals 14 residues. V was cut by 3 bases and J by 0 bases, with 7 bases left in between. CDR3 sequence reads: CASSFSSSTDTQYF. The CDR3 DNA is TGTGCCAGCAGCTTTAGCAGTAGCACAGATACGCAGTATTTT.

The chain couples TRBV19 to TRBJ1-1; D is uncertain. V was cut by 1 base and J by 0 bases, with 6 bases left in between. CDR3 length: 14 residues. In germline, CDR1 is LNHDA, CDR2 SQIVND (reference sequence). CDR3 amino acids: CASSIGLLNTEAFF. CDR3 nucleotides: TGTGCCAGTAGTATAGGATTACTGAACACTGAAGCTTTCTTT.

In this sample, this clonotype turned up a few times. This sequence joins TRBV20-1 and TRBJ1-5, with 7 nucleotides matching TRBD1. The CDR3 runs to 13 residues. V gave up 2 bases and J gave up 7 bases; unmatched junction bases: 5. CDR1 and CDR2 from the germline V gene are DFQATT and SNEGSKA (reference sequence). This CDR3 is CSARRQGGQPQHF. DNA for the CDR3: TGCAGTGCTAGAAGACAGGGAGGACAGCCCCAGCATTTT.

This clonotype was counted between two and nine times. This chain joins TRBV6-6 and TRBJ2-3; 8 bases fit TRBD1. The CDR3 is made up of 16 amino acids. V dropped 2 bases and J dropped 3; count of bases not matched to a gene: 7. The V gene's germline CDR1 is MNHNY and CDR2 SVGAGI (reference sequence). Written as DNA, the CDR3 is TGTGCCAGCAGTTACGGACAGGGAGGATTAACAGATACGCAGTATTTT. This gives the protein CASSYGQGGLTDTQYF.

This clonotype was observed a handful of times. This sequence joins TRBV20-1 and TRBJ1-2, with D possibly matching TRBD1 (6 bases). V was cut by 0 bases and J by 2 bases, with 7 bases left in between. The germline V gene has CDR1 DFQATT and CDR2 SNEGSKA (reference sequence). There are 13 residues in the CDR3. The CDR3 sequence is CSARETGNYGYTF. For the CDR3, the DNA is TGCAGTGCTAGAGAAACAGGGAACTATGGCTACACCTTC.

This rearrangement joins TRBV5-4 to TRBJ2-2, with a possible D match to TRBD2 (6 bases). CDR1 SGHNT and CDR2 YYREEE come from the germline V gene (reference sequence). The CDR3 extends over 14 amino acids. V lost 4 bases to trimming and J lost 5 bases, with 12 bases between them. The CDR3 DNA reads as TGTGCCAGCAGCGGAGGGGTTGGGACCGGGGAGCTGTTTTTT. As protein: CASSGGVGTGELFF. Looking up the rest from reference TRBV5-4 and TRBJ2-2 gives the full variable domain: ETGVTQSPTHLIKTRGQQVTLRCSSQSGHNTVSWYQQALGQGPQFIFQYYREEENGRGNFPPRFSGLQFPNYSSELNVNALELDDSALYLCASSGGVGTGELFFGEGSRLTVL.

V gene TRBV4-1 combines with J gene TRBJ2-7; 7 bases fit TRBD1. The junction had 10 bases not matched to a gene; V was cut back by 3 bases and J by 2 bases. Germline loops: CDR1 MGHRA, CDR2 YSYEKL. The CDR3 contains 16 residues. CDR3 loop: CASSHPAGTAAYEQYF. The CDR3, as DNA: TGCGCCAGCAGCCACCCCGCCGGGACAGCGGCCTACGAGCAGTACTTC.

This clonotype was seen at least ten times. The genes are TRBV12-3 or TRBV12-4 and TRBJ1-1, with D unclear. The CDR3 runs 14 residues. V shed 3 bases and J shed 7 bases, with 15 bases lying between them. CDR3 in DNA: TGTGCCAGCAGTTTGTTCAGCGATTCGAGTGAAGCTTTCTTT. The encoded protein is CASSLFSDSSEAFF.

There are a few counts of this clonotype. The CDR3 loop reads CASSILAGEYYEQYF. The DNA for the CDR3 is TGTGCCAGCAGCATACTAGCGGGGGAATATTACGAGCAGTACTTC. The J gene is TRBJ2-7, the V gene TRBV6-1; 11 bases map to TRBD2. Per germline, CDR1 MNHNS and CDR2 SASEGT. Trimming at V came to 6 bases and at J to 4 bases, leaving 8 bases not matched to a gene. The length of the CDR3 is 15 residues.

This clonotype has ten or more counts. The chain carries TRBV12-3 or TRBV12-4 and TRBJ1-5, with 9 bases lining up with TRBD1. The CDR3 sequence is 15 residues long. Unmatched junction bases numbered 8, after V lost 6 bases and J lost 5 bases. CDR3 in amino acids: CASRDSDRGHQPQHF. CDR3 nucleotide sequence: TGTGCCAGCAGGGACTCGGACAGGGGCCATCAGCCCCAGCATTTT.

J is TRBJ1-1 and V is TRBV4-1; tentatively, D is TRBD1 (6 bases). V lost 3 bases, J lost 4 bases, and 18 bases lay in between. The CDR3 has 16 amino acids. CDR1 MGHRA and CDR2 YSYEKL come from the germline V gene. The CDR3 DNA is TGCGCCAGCAGCCATCCGGGACAAGGTGGCAGCACTGAAGCTTTCTTT. Amino acid sequence: CASSHPGQGGSTEAFF.

This clonotype was observed a few times. This chain links TRBV3-1 with TRBJ2-4; 11 bases match TRBD2. Trimming removed 1 base from V and 0 bases from J; junction bases left unmatched: 5. Germline V CDR1 and CDR2: LGHDT, YNNKEL (reference sequence). This CDR3 comprises 18 residues. This CDR3 is CASSQGLAGILAKNIQYF. Here the CDR3 DNA reads TGTGCCAGCAGCCAAGGACTAGCGGGGATACTAGCCAAAAACATTCAGTACTTC.

This clonotype was seen only a few times. The chain joins TRBV12-3 or TRBV12-4 to TRBJ1-3; D is ambiguous. The CDR3 contains 14 residues. Trimming stripped 7 bases from V and 2 bases from J, with 12 bases between. CDR3 coding DNA: TGTGCCAGCACCATCAGGAGGGCTGGAAACACCATATATTTT. Its translation: CASTIRRAGNTIYF.

This chain links TRBV27 with TRBJ2-3, with 10 bases fitting TRBD2. V lost 4 bases, J lost 2 bases, and 3 bases stayed unmatched. Germline V gene data show CDR1 as MNHEY and CDR2 as SMNVEV (reference sequence). This CDR3 region has 15 residues. DNA of the CDR3: TGTGCCAGCAGTTATAGCGGGGGGCTCACAGATACGCAGTATTTT. It codes for CASSYSGGLTDTQYF.